This T cell receptor beta chain comes out of a study of blood T cell repertoires in COVID-19. CDR3 length: 13 amino acids. Trimming shortened V by 3 bases and J by 0 bases, and 6 bases separated the two germline ends. Germline lookup yields CDR1 MDHEN and CDR2 SYDVKM. Measured with immunoSEQ multiplex PCR; TCRdb has only the in-frame clones, and not every one. The sample gives about 130,000 clones, just over 75% of which show up once; 10% to 14% is in the top ten. The chain links TRBV28 to TRBJ2-7; D remains unclear. This sequence originates from a human donor in a cohort sampled during active COVID-19. The sample was peripheral blood. Written as DNA, the CDR3 is TGTGCCAGCAGTTTGCCCGGCTCCTACGAGCAGTACTTC. This sequence encodes CASSLPGSYEQYF.